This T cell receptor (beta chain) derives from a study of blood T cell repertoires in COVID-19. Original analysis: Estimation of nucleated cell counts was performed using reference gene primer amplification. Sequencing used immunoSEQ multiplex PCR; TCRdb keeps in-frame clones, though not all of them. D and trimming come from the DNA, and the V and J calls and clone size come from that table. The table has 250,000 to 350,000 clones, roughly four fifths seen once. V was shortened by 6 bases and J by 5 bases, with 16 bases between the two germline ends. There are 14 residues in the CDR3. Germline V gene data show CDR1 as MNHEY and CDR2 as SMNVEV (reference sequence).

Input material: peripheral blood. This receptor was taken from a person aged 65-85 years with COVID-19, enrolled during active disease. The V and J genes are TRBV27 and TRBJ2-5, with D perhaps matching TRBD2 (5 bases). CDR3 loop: CASSPGPLGETQYF. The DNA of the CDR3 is TGTGCCAGCAGCCCTGGTCCACTAGGGGAGACCCAGTACTTC.